Each of the 8 T cell receptor beta chains below was sequenced from the same sample in a study of T cell repertoires in cytomegalovirus infection. From the reads, TCRdb called clonotypes with MiXCR, one entry per CDR3 protein. The sample carries about 190,000 distinct CDR3 sequences, about a tenth recorded once. Sequencing was carried out using PBMCs. The source is a human donor in good health (CMV status not recorded). Some clones in this sample may be carry-over from other donors' samples.

This clonotype was counted at least ten times. The chain uses TRBV28 and TRBJ2-7, with 12 nucleotides matching TRBD2. The CDR3 totals 15 residues. The V segment lost 6 bases and the J segment 2 bases; nucleotides outside the gene matches: 5. CDR1 and CDR2 (germline): MDHEN, SYDVKM. CDR3 DNA: TGTGCCAGCAGGCCCGGACTAGCGGGAACCTACGAGCAGTACTTC. It specifies CASRPGLAGTYEQYF.

The rearrangement uses TRBV20-1 and TRBJ1-2; the match to TRBD1 covers 8 bases. The CDR3 contains 15 residues. Germline V gene data show CDR1 as DFQATT and CDR2 as SNEGSKA (reference sequence). V lost 0 bases and J lost 2; bases outside the gene matches: 5. The CDR3 DNA reads TGCAGTGCTAGAGATCACTCAGGGGGCAACTATGGCTACACCTTC. It encodes CSARDHSGGNYGYTF.

This clonotype was counted many times. An end of the junction differs from the germline gene, which may be a read error. The rearrangement joins TRBV6-1 to TRBJ2-3; no clear D. The CDR3 has 14 amino acids. The germline V gene encodes CDR1 MNHNS and CDR2 SASEGT. CDR3 region: CASGEDHGTDTQYF. CDR3 DNA: TGTGCCAGCGGTGAGGACCATGGCACAGATACGCAGTATTTT.

This clonotype was detected ten times or more. V usage is TRBV7-2 and J usage is TRBJ1-5, with D maybe TRBD1 (5 bases). Germline loops: CDR1 SGHTA, CDR2 FQGNSA. The V end lost 3 bases, the J end lost 0 bases, and 9 bases lay between the germline ends. The CDR3 has 15 residues. As DNA, the CDR3 is TGTGCCAGCAGCTTGCAGAGGGGTAGCAATCAGCCCCAGCATTTT. This codes for CASSLQRGSNQPQHF.

This clonotype was recorded many times. The chain couples TRBV7-2 to TRBJ2-5; no clear D gene. The germline V and J ends were trimmed by 0 bases and 2 bases, with 10 bases remaining between them. This CDR3 region has 15 residues. CDR1 and CDR2 from the germline V gene are SGHTA and FQGNSA. CDR3 sequence (DNA): TGTGCCAGCAGCTTAGCGTTGGGGAAACAAGAGACCCAGTACTTC. Translating it yields CASSLALGKQETQYF.

Only a few counts were recorded for this clonotype. The chain is built from TRBV5-1 and TRBJ2-1, with a tentative D call TRBD2 (5 bases). The CDR3 runs 15 residues. Germline CDR1 SGHRS, CDR2 YFSETQ. Trimming removed 5 bases from V and 4 bases from J, with 16 bases in between. For the CDR3, the DNA is TGCGCCAGCAGGTCAAGCGGAGCCCTTTACAATGAGCAGTTCTTC. It translates to CASRSSGALYNEQFF.

This chain connects TRBV7-6 to TRBJ1-6; TRBD1 matches 8 bases. Germline trimming cut 11 bases from V and 8 bases from J; bases unmatched to any gene: 14. Germline-derived CDR1 and CDR2 are SGHVS and FNYEAQ. This CDR3 region has 15 residues. Here the CDR3 DNA reads TGTGCCGGATTAAAAGGACAGGGCGGGCATTCACCCCTCCACTTT. It translates to CAGLKGQGGHSPLHF.

This clonotype was counted at least ten times. The chain employs TRBV7-2 and TRBJ1-1, with D unresolved. CDR1 is SGHTA and CDR2 is FQGNSA in the germline V gene. Trimming removed 1 base at V and 10 bases at J, with 7 bases between. CDR3 length: 11 residues. CDR3 nucleotide sequence: TGTGCCAGCAGCTTAGGCGAAGTAGCTTTCTTT. Its protein product is CASSLGEVAFF.